The present TCR beta chain was sequenced within a study of T cell responses to AZD1222 COVID-19 vaccine (dated by TCRdb to the early 2020s). Describing the broader study: A total of roughly 240 trial participants underwent TCR sequencing, of whom 207 received two doses of AZD1222 and some 25 received two doses of the MenACWY control vaccine. Trial participants were enrolled into age subgroups of 18-55, 56-69 and 70-plus years, which contained about 150, 27 and 61 TCR-sequenced participants, respectively. Summary of the overall study and its limitations: Because no day 14 peak-response samples were available, repertoires were characterized only after the peak T cell response. Most participants were white British and females outnumbered males, and the authors suggested that clonal diversity may have been underestimated. After two AZD1222 doses, both the breadth and the depth of spike-specific TCRs were significantly higher than at day 0 and than in MenACWY recipients. In the small 56-69-year group, the increase in depth fell short of significance, most likely because of low power. Reportedly, close to half of the unique spike-specific TCRs recognized epitopes lying outside the regions that are mutated in the B.1.351 and B.1.1.7 variants. Conclusions about previously exposed vaccinees were limited because only six AZD1222 recipients were SARS-CoV-2 seropositive at baseline. The whole spike protein was spanned by vaccine-associated CD4 TCRs, and dominant responses were seen in regions 160-218 and 743-854.

In light of the paper, this sample's time point label describes: baseline before first vaccination. The treatment or condition tag for this specimen amounts to: meningococcal conjugate vaccine given as trial control. Samples from vaccinated people were obtained from the UK trials COV001 and COV002, which included a single-blind randomized controlled phase 2/3 trial of AZD1222 (ChAdOx1 nCoV-19) in healthy adults. For TCRbeta chain sequencing, PBMC samples were collected from trial participants at day 0 and at day 28 after the second dose. The CDR3 regions of human TCRbeta chains were subjected to immunosequencing. As for how the authors treated the data: TCRs in the repertoires were compared against a reference library of SARS-CoV-2-specific TCRs that had been generated with the MIRA antigen-specificity platform. Breadth meant the fraction of unique TCRs that were SARS-CoV-2-associated, whereas depth meant the fraction of total T cells that were SARS-CoV-2-associated. Using the MIRA data, each spike-specific TCR was mapped to the spike region that the TCR reacts to and placed in a CD4 or CD8 class. Log10-transformed breadth and depth values were compared by one-way ANOVA with Sidak's multiple comparisons tests. This immuneACCESS table, as held by TCRdb, lists in-frame sequences with V and J called but not all clones. Of the missing ones, under half trace to an unresolved V gene in checked studies; the others have no known cause. V, J and clone size derive from that table, while D and trimming were established from the DNA sequence. The table for this sample lists tens of thousands of clones; approximately 90% of them were counted only once. The ten top clones hold 4.5% to 5.5% of the sample.

For this clone: Its antigen remains unidentified. The record has no base qualities; no much larger clone is one base away.

Deletion took 2 bases off V and 5 bases off J, with a span of 3 bases between the germline ends. The CDR3 starts with the cysteine, ends with the phenylalanine, and has 11 residues. The DNA shown is the 33-base CDR3, in frame from base 1. The receptor was derived from an adult in good health. The sequencing used peripheral blood, collected on day 0 of MenACWY control vaccination. The V and J segments used are TRBV12-3 or TRBV12-4 and TRBJ2-5; confidence is insufficient to name the D gene. The DNA sequence reads TGTGCCAGCAGTTTAAAGGAGACCCAGTACTTC. The translation is CASSLKETQYF.